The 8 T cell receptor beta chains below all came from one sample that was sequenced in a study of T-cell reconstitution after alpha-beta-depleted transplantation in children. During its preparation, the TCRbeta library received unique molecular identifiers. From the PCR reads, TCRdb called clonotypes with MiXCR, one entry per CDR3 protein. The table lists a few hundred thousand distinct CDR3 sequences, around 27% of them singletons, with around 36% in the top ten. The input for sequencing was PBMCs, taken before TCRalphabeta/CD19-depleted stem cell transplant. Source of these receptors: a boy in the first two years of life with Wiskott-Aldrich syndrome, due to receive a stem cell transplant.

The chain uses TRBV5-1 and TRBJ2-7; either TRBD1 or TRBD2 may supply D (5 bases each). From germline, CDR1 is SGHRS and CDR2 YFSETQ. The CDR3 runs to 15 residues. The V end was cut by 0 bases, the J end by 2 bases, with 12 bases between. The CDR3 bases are TGCGCCAGCAGCTTGGGGGCAGGGAGAACCTACGAGCAGTACTTC. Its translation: CASSLGAGRTYEQYF.

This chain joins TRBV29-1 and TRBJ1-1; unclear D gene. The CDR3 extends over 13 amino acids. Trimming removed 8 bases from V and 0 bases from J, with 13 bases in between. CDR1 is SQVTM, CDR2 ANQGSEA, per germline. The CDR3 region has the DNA TGCAGCTTTTCACGGTTAATGAACACTGAAGCTTTCTTT. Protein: CSFSRLMNTEAFF.

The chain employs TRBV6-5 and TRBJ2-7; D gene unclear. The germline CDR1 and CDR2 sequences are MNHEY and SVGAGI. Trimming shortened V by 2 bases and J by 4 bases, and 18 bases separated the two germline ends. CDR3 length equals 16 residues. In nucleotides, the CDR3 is TGTGCCAGCAGTTACGGTAGCCGCCAGTCGGGTTACGAGCAGTACTTC. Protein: CASSYGSRQSGYEQYF.

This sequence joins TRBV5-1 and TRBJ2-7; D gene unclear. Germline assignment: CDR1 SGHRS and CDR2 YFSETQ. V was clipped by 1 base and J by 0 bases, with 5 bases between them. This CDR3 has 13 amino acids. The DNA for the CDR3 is TGCGCCAGCAGCTTGTTGGCCTCCTACGAGCAGTACTTC. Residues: CASSLLASYEQYF.

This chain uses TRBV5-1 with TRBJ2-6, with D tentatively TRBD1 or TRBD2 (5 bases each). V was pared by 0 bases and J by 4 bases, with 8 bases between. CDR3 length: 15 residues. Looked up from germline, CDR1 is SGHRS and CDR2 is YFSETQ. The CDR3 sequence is CASSLGRDGANVLTF. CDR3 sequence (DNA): TGCGCCAGCAGCTTGGGAAGGGACGGGGCCAACGTCCTGACTTTC.

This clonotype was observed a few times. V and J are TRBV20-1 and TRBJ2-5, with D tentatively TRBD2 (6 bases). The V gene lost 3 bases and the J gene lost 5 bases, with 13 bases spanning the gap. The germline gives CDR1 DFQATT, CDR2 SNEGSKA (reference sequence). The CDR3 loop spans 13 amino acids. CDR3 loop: CSASAGLGETQYF. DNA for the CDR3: TGCAGTGCTAGTGCGGGGCTGGGGGAGACCCAGTACTTC.

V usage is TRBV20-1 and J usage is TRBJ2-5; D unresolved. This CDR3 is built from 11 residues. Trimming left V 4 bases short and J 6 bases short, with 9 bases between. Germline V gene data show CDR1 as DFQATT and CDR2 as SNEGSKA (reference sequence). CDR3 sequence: CSAIPTQTQYF. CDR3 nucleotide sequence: TGCAGTGCTATTCCGACGCAGACCCAGTACTTC.

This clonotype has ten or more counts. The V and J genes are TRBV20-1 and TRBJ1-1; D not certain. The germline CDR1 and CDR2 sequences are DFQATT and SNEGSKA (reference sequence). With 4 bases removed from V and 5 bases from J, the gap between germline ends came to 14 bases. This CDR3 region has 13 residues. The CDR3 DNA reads TGCAGTGCTACGGACTTCCTGATGACTGAAGCTTTCTTT. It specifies CSATDFLMTEAFF.